This T cell receptor (beta chain) was recorded in a study of response to subunit inactivated influenza vaccine. TCRdb redid the calling of the RT-PCR reads with MiXCR, one entry per CDR3 protein. This sample carries 860,000 or so distinct CDR3 sequences, about 20% of them seen once, and the ten largest clones take about a tenth. CDR3 length equals 13 residues. V lost 2 bases, J lost 7 bases, and 8 bases lay in between. The germline CDR1 and CDR2 sequences are SGHDN and FVKESK. This clonotype was observed a few times. What it binds is unknown. General study findings and limits: Few additional T cells are recruited per seasonal influenza vaccination, authors suggested.

The genes are TRBV14 and TRBJ2-2; D is unresolved. The sequence came from a man aged 50-59 years who received an inactivated influenza vaccine. Sequences were derived from PBMCs from blood, sampled roughly 5 days after vaccination. The CDR3 loop reads CASSQNSRGELFF. The CDR3, as DNA: TGTGCCAGCAGCCAAAATTCCCGCGGGGAGCTGTTTTTT.